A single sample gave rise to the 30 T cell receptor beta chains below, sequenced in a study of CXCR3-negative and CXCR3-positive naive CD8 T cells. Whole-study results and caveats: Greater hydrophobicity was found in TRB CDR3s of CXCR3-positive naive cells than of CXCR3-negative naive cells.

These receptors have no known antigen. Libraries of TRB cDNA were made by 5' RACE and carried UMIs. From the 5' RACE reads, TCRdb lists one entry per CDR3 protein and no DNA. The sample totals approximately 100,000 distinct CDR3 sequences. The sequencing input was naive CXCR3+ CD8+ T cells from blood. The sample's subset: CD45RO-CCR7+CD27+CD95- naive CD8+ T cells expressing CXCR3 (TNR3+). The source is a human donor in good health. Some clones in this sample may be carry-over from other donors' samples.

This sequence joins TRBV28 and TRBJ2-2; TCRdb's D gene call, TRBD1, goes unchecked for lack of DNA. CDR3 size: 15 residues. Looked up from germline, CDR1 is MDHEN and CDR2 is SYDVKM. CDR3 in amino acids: CATRDRATNTGELFF.

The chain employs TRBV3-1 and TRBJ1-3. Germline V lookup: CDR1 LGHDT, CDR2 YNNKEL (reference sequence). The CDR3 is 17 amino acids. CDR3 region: CASSQERAGSSGNTIYF.

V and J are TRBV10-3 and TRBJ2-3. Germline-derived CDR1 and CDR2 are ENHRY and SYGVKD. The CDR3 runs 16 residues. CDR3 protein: CAISESDSALTDTQYF.

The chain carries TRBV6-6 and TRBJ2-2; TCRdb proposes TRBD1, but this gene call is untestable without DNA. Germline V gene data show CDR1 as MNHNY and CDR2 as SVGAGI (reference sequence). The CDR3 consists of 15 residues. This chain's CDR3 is CASSYSGGETGELFF.

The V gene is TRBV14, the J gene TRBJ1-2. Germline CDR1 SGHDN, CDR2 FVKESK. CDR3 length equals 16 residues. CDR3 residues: CASSPPKDGLSYGYTF.

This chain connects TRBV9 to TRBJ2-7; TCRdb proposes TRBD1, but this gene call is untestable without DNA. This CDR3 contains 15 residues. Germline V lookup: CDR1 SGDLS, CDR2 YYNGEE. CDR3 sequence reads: CASSVGLGGRYEQYF.

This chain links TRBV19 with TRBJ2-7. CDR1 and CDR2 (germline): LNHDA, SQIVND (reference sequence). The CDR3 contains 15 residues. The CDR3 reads CASSIGQSTSYEQYF.

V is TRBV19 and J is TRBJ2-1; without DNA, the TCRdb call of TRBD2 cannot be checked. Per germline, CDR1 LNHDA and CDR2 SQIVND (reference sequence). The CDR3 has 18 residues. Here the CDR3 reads CASSIVRSGRDSYNEQFF.

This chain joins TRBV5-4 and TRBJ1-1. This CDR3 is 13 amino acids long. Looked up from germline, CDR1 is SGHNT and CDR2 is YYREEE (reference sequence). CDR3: CASSWGQNTEAFF.

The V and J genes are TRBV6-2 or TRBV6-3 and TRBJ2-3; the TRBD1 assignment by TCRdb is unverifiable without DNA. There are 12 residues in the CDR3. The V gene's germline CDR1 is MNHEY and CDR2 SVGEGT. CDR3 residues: CASSAPTDTQYF.

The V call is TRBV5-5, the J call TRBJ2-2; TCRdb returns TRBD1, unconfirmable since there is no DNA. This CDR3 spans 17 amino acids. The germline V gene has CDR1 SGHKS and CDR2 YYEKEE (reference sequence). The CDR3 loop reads CASSLTGQGPNTGELFF.

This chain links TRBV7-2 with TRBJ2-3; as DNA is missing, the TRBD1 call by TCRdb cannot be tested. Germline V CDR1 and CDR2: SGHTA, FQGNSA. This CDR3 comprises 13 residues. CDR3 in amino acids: CASGRGSTDTQYF.

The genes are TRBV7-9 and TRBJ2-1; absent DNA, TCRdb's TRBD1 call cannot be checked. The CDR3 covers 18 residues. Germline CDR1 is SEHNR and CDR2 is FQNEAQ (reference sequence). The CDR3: CASSSFGRGRSPYNEQFF.

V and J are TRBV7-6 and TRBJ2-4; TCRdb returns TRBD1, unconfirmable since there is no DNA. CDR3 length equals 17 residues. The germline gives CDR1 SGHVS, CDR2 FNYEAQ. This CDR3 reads CASSLPRDREPKNIQYF.

CDR3 protein: CASIDSPGELFF. The chain has TRBV2 and TRBJ2-2. From germline, CDR1 is SNHLY and CDR2 FYNNEI. The CDR3 contains 12 residues. The full variable domain, completed using reference TRBV2 and TRBJ2-2, is EPEVTQTPSHQVTQMGQEVILRCVPISNHLYFYWYRQILGQKVEFLVSFYNNEISEKSEIFDDQFSVERPDGSNFTLKIRSTKLEDSAMYFCASIDSPGELFFGEGSRLTVL.

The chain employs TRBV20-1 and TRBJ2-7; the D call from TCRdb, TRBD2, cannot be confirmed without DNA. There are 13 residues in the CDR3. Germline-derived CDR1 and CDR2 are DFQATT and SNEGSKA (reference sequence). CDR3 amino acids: CSVPSGASYEQYF.

CDR3: CASSDTSGTDTQYF. This rearrangement joins TRBV6-4 to TRBJ2-3; as DNA is missing, the TRBD2 call by TCRdb cannot be tested. Germline values: CDR1 MRHNA, CDR2 SNTAGT. This CDR3 has 14 residues.

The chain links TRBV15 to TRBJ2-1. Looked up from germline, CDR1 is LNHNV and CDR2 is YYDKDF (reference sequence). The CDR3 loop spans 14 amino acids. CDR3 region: CATQIYSSYNEQFF.

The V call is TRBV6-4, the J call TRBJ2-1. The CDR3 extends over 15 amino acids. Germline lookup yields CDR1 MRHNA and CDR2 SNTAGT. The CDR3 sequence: CASSDGWGLGNEQFF.

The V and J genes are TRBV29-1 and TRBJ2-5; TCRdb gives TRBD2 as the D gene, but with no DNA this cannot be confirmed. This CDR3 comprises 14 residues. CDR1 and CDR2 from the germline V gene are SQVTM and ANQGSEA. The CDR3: CSAGLAGAGETQYF.

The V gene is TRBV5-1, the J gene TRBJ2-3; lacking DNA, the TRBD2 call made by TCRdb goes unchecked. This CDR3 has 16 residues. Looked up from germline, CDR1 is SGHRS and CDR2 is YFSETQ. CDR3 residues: CASSLSGTSGEDTQYF.

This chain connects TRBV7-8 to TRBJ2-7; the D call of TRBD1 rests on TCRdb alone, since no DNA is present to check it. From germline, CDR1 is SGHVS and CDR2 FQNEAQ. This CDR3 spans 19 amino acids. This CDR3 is CASSSHRDRADRISYEQYF.

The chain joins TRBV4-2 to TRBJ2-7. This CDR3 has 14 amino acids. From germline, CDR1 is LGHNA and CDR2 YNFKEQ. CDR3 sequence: CASSQDYGTYEQYF.

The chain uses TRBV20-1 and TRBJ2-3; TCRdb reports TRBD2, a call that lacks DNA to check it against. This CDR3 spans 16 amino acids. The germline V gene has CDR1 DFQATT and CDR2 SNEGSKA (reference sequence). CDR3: CSAMPDSGASTDTQYF.

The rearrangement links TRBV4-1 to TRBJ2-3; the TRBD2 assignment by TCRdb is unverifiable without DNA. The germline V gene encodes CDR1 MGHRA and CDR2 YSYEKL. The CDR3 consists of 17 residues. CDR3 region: CASSQDPLAGEVGTQYF.

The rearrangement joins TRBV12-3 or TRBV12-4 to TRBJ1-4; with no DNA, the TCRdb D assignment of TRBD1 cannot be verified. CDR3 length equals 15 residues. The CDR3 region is CASSFWRDRDEKLFF.

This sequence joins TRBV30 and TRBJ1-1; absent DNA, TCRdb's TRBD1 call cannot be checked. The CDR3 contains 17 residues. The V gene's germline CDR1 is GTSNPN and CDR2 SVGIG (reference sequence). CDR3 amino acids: CAWSVSVLPPLWPEAFF. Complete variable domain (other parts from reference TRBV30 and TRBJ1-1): SQTIHQWPATLVQPVGSPLSLECTVEGTSNPNLYWYRQAAGRGLQLLFYSVGIGQISSEVPQNLSASRPQDRQFILSSKKLLLSDSGFYLCAWSVSVLPPLWPEAFFGQGTRLTVV.

The CDR3 spells CATRTLSYNEQFF. The chain links TRBV19 to TRBJ2-1; checking the TCRdb D call of TRBD2 is not possible without DNA. The CDR3 covers 13 residues. The germline V gene has CDR1 LNHDA and CDR2 SQIVND (reference sequence).

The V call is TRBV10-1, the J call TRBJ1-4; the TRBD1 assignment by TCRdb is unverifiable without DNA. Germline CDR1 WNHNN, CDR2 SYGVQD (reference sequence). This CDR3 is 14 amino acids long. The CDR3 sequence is CASSESPGFEKLFF.

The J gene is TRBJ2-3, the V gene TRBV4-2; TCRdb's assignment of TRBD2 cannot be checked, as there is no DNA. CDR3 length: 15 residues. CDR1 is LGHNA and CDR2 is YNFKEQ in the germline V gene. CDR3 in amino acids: CASTAGTSNPDTQYF.